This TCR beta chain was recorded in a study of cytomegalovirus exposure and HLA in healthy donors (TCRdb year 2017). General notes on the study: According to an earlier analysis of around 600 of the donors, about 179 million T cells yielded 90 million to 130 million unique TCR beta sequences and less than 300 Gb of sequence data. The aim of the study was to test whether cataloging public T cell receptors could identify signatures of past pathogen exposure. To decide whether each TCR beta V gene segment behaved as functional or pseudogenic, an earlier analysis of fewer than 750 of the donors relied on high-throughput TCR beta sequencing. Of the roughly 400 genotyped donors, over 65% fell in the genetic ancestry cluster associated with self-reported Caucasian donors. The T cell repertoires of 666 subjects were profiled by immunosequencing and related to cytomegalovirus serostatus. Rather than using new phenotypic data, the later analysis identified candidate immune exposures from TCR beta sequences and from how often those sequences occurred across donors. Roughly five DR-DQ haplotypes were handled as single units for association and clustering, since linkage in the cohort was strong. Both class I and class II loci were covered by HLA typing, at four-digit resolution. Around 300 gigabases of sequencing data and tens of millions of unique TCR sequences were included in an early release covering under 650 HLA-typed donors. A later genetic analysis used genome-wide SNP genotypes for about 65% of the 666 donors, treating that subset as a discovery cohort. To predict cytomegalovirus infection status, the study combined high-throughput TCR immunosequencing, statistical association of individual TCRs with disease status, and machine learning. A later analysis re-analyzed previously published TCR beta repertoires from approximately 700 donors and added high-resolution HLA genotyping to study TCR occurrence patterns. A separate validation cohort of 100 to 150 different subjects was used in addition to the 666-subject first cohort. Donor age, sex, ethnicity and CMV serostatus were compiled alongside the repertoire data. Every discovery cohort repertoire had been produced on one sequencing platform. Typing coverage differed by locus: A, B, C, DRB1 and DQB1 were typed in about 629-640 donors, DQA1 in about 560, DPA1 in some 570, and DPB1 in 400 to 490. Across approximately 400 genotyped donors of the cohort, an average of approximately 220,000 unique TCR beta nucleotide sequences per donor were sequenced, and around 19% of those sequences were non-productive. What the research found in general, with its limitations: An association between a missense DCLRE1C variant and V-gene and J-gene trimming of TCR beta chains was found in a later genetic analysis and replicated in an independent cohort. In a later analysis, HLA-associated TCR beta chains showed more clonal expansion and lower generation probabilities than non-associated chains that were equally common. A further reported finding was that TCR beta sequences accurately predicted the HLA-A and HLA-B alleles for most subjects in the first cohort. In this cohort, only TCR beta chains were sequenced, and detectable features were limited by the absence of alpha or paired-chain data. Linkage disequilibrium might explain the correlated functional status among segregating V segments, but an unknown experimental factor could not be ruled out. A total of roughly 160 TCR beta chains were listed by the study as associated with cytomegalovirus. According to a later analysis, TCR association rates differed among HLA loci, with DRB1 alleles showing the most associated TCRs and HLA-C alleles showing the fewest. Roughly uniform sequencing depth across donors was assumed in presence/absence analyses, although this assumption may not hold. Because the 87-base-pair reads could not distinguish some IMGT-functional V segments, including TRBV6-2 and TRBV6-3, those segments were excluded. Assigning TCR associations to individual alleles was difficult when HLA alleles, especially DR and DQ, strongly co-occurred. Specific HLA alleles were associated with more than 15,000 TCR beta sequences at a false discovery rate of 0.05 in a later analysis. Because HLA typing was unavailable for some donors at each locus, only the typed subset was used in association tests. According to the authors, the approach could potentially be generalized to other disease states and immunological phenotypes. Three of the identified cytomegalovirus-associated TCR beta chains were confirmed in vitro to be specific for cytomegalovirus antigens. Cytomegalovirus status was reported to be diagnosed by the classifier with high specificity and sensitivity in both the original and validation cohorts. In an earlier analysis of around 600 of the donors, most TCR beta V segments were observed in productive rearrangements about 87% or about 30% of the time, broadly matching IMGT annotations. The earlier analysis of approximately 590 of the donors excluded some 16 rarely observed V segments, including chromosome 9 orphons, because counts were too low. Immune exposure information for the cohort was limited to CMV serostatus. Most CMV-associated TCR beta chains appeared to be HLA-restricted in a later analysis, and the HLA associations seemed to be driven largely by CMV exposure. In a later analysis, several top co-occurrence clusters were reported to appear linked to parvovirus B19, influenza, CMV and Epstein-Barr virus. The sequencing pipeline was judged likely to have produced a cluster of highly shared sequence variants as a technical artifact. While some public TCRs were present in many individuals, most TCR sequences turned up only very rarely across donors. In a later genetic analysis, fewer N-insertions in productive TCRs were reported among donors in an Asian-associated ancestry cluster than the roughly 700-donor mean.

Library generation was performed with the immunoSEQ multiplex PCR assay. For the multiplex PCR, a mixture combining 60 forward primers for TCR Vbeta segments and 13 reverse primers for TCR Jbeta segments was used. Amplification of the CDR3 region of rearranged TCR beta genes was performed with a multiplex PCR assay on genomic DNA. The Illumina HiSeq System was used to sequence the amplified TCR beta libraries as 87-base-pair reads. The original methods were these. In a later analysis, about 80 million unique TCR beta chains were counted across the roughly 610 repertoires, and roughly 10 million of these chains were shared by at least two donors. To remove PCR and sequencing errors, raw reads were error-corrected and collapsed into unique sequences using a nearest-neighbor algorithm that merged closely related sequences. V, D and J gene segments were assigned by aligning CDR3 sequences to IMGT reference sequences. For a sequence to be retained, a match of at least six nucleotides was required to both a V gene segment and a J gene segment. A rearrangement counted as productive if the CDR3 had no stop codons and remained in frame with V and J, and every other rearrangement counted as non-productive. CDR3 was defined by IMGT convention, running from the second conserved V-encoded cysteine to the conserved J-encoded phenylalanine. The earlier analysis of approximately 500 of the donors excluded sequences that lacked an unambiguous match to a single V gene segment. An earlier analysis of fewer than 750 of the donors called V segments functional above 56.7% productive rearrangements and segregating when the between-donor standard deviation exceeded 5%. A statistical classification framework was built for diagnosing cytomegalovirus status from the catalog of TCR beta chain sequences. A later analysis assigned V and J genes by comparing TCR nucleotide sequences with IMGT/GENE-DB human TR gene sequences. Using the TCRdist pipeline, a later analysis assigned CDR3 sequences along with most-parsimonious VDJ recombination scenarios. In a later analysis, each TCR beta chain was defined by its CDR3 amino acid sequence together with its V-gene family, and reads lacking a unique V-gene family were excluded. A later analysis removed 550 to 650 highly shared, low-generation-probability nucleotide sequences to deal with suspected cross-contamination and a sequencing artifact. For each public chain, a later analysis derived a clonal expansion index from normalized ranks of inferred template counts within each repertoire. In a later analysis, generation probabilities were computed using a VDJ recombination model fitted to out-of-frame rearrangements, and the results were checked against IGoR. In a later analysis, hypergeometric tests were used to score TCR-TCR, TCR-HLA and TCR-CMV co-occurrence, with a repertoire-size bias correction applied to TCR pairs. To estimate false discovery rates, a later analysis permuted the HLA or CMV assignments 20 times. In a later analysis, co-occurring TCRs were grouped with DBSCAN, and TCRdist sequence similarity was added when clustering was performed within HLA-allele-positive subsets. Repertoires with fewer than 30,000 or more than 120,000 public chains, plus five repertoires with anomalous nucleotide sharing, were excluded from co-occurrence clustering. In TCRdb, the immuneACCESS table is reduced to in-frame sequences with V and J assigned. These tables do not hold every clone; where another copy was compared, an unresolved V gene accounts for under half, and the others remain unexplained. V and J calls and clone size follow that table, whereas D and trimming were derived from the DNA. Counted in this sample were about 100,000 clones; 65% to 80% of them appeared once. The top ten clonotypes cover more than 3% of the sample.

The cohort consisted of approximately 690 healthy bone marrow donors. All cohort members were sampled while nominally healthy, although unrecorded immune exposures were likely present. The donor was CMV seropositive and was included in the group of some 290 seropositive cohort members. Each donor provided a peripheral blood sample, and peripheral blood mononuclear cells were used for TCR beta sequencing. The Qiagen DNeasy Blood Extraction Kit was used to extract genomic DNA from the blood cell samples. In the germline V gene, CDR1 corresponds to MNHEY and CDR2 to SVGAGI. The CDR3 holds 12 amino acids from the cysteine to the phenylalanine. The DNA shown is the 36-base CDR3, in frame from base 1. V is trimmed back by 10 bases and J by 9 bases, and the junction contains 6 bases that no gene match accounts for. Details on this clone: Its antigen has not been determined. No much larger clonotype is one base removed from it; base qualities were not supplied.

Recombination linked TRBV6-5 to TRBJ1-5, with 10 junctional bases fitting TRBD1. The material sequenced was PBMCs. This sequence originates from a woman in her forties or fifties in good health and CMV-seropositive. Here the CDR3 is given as CATGQGQSPQHF. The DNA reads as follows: TGTGCCACGGGACAGGGGCAATCGCCCCAGCATTTT.